These 6 T cell receptor beta chains share one sample of origin, sequenced in a study of T cell clonality in common variable immunodeficiency. Assay: immunoSEQ multiplex PCR; the TCRdb copy retains only in-frame clones and omits some. Recorded here are tens of thousands of clones, none singletons. Material for sequencing was peripheral blood mononuclear cells. These receptors all come from a person aged 18-70 years in good health.

At least ten counts were recorded for this clone. The read ends 3 residues before the CDR3 terminus; that terminus is restored from the germline J gene. This chain connects TRBV19 to TRBJ2-4; TRBD1 aligns across 8 bases. Germline lookup yields CDR1 LNHDA and CDR2 SQIVND (reference sequence). The CDR3 has 16 amino acids. The V and J ends lost 3 bases and 2 bases, in that order; junction bases with no gene match: 6. The CDR3 here is CASSIIQGVTKNIQYF. The DNA read from the CDR3 is TGTGCCAGTAGTATTATACAGGGGGTTACCAAAAACATT.

The CDR3 sequence: CSVGPLAQYF. The part of the CDR3 DNA that was read is TGCAGCGTTGGGCCCTTGGCG. The chain is built from TRBV29-1 and TRBJ2-3; D unresolved. The CDR3 end is not reached by the read, which stops 3 residues before it; the germline J gene fills it in. The length of the CDR3 is 10 residues. The germline gives CDR1 SQVTM, CDR2 ANQGSEA.

The CDR3 loop is CASSDLLHTQYF. The DNA read from the CDR3 is TGCGCCAGCAGTGATCTCCTCCATACG. V is TRBV10-2 and J is TRBJ2-3, with D hard to call. The missing CDR3 end, 3 residues past where the read stops, is filled in from the germline J gene. The ends were cut back, 3 bases at V and 7 bases at J, with 8 bases in the middle. CDR1 and CDR2 (germline): WSHSY, SAAADI. This CDR3 region has 12 residues.

This clone was counted at least ten times. The CDR3 extends 3 residues past the end of the read, so its final part is completed from the germline J gene. The chain combines TRBV20-1 with TRBJ1-4, with D possibly being TRBD1 (6 bases). Per germline, CDR1 DFQATT and CDR2 SNEGSKA (reference sequence). This CDR3 comprises 13 residues. Partial CDR3 DNA: TGCAGTGCTACTATCAGGGGTAATTCACCA. Its protein product is CSATIRGNSP. The CDR3 in its entirety is CSATIRGNSPLFF.

This clone has at least ten counts. The junction differs from germline at one of its ends, possibly a read error. The sequenced fragment ends 3 residues before the CDR3 boundary, so the rest is inferred from the germline J gene. V usage is TRBV10-3 and J usage is TRBJ2-3, with TRBD2 matching over 16 bases. Germline V gene data show CDR1 as ENHRY and CDR2 as SYGVKD. The CDR3 is made up of 18 amino acids. The CDR3 is CVISDPGLAGGPTDTQYF. CDR3 DNA (partial): TGTGTCATCAGTGATCCGGGACTAGCGGGGGGGCCGACAGATACG.

A note on this clone: Read sequence stops 3 residues before the CDR3 end, and the germline J gene provides the missing end. The chain employs TRBV18 and TRBJ1-2; D is perhaps TRBD1 (5 bases). CDR1 and CDR2 from the germline V gene are KGHSH and LQKENI. The CDR3 length is 13 residues. Trimming took off 0 bases at V and 7 bases at J, with 9 bases between the two ends. CDR3 amino acids: CASSPPAGLGYTF. CDR3 bases read: TGTGCCAGCTCACCACCCGCAGGGCTTGGC. The entire variable domain, with the rest obtained from reference TRBV18 and TRBJ1-2, is as follows: NAGVMQNPRHLVRRRGQEARLRCSPMKGHSHVYWYRQLPEEGLKFMVYLQKENIIDESGMPKERFSAEFPKEGPSILRIQQVVRGDSAAYFCASSPPAGLGYTFGSGTRLTVV.